These 29 T cell receptor beta chains were all obtained from the same sample, sequenced in a study of T-cell memory formation after mild COVID-19. TCRdb independently ran MiXCR on the 5' RACE reads; one entry per CDR3 protein. The repertoire holds hundreds of thousands of distinct CDR3 sequences, about 20% seen once, with approximately 21% in the top ten. Sequenced sample: PBMCs or a T cell subset sorted from them (not recorded which). Receptors were obtained from a man younger than 35 who had mild COVID-19 (a few samples of this study predate the infection). Cell type and time point are not known.

The rearrangement joins TRBV7-2 to TRBJ2-5, with D uncertain. Germline-derived CDR1 and CDR2 are SGHTA and FQGNSA. CDR3 length: 17 amino acids. V dropped 5 bases and J dropped 2 bases, with 21 bases sitting between them. As DNA, the CDR3 is TGTGCCAGCAGCCCCGCCGGACCATACAGCGAGCAAGAGACCCAGTACTTC. This encodes CASSPAGPYSEQETQYF.

This clonotype was observed a few times. The rearrangement joins TRBV28 to TRBJ1-2; D is undetermined. This CDR3 comprises 12 residues. V was trimmed by 7 bases and J by 8 bases, leaving 14 bases between them. Germline CDR1 reads MDHEN; CDR2 reads SYDVKM. This CDR3 reads CASKGSPYGYTF. CDR3 coding DNA: TGTGCCAGCAAAGGCTCACCGTACGGCTACACCTTC.

The V call is TRBV15, the J call TRBJ2-7; TRBD1 is a possible D gene (6 bases). With 0 bases removed from V and 0 bases from J, the gap between germline ends came to 9 bases. Germline CDR1 and CDR2: LNHNV and YYDKDF (reference sequence). This CDR3 has 15 amino acids. This CDR3 is CATSRDRGSSYEQYV. CDR3 coding DNA: TGTGCCACCAGCAGAGACAGGGGAAGCTCCTACGAGCAGTACGTC.

The CDR3 DNA is TGTGCCAGCAGCTTATCACAGGGGGCTTACAATGAGCAGTTCTTC. Its translation is CASSLSQGAYNEQFF. The V call is TRBV7-9, the J call TRBJ2-1; TRBD1 agrees at 9 bases. The CDR3 is made up of 15 amino acids. The germline V gene encodes CDR1 SEHNR and CDR2 FQNEAQ (reference sequence). After removal of 2 bases from V and 4 bases from J, the junction contained 3 bases not matched to a gene. Variable domain in full (rest from reference TRBV7-9 and TRBJ2-1): DTGVSQNPRHKITKRGQNVTFRCDPISEHNRLYWYRQTLGQGPEFLTYFQNEAQLEKSRLLSDRFSAERPKGSFSTLEIQRTEQGDSAMYLCASSLSQGAYNEQFFGPGTRLTVL.

The sample holds a few counts of this clonotype. The rearrangement links TRBV15 to TRBJ2-2; D perhaps matches TRBD2 (5 bases). The CDR3 runs 17 residues. V was trimmed by 0 bases and J by 1 base, leaving 12 bases between them. Germline CDR1 reads LNHNV; CDR2 reads YYDKDF (reference sequence). CDR3 DNA sequence: TGTGCCACCAGCAGAGATCAGTGGGCGGGGAACACCGGGGAGCTGTTTTTT. It yields the protein CATSRDQWAGNTGELFF. Together with reference TRBV15 and TRBJ2-2, the CDR3 gives the full variable domain: DAMVIQNPRYQVTQFGKPVTLSCSQTLNHNVMYWYQQKSSQAPKLLFHYYDKDFNNEADTPDNFQSRRPNTSFCFLDIRSPGLGDTAMYLCATSRDQWAGNTGELFFGEGSRLTVL.

The sample holds a few counts of this clonotype. The V call is TRBV24-1, the J call TRBJ2-2; D is possibly TRBD1 (6 bases). V was pared by 9 bases and J by 2 bases, with 9 bases between. The length of the CDR3 is 13 residues. Germline V CDR1 and CDR2: KGHDR, SFDVKD. Written as DNA, the CDR3 is TGTGCCACCGGGACAACTAACACCGGGGAGCTGTTTTTT. It codes for CATGTTNTGELFF.

This clonotype was found a few times. The J gene is TRBJ2-5, the V gene TRBV5-4; 7 positions match TRBD1. Trimming at V came to 4 bases and at J to 2 bases, leaving 8 bases not matched to a gene. The length of the CDR3 is 15 residues. The germline V gene encodes CDR1 SGHNT and CDR2 YYREEE (reference sequence). CDR3 DNA: TGTGCCAGCAGCGCCCGGACAGGAGCGCAAGAGACCCAGTACTTC. Its translation is CASSARTGAQETQYF.

This clonotype occurred a few times. The V gene is TRBV5-1, the J gene TRBJ2-7, with D possibly matching TRBD1 (5 bases). Germline lookup yields CDR1 SGHRS and CDR2 YFSETQ. V was trimmed by 1 base and J by 7 bases, leaving 15 bases between them. This CDR3 is 14 amino acids long. Written as DNA, the CDR3 is TGCGCCAGCAGCTTGAACTTAGGGGTAAGGGAGCAGTACGTC. Translated: CASSLNLGVREQYV.

The gene calls are TRBV3-1 and TRBJ2-1, with D uncertain. This CDR3 contains 11 residues. Germline V CDR1 and CDR2: LGHDT, YNNKEL (reference sequence). The V end lost 3 bases, the J end lost 13 bases, and 10 bases lay between the germline ends. For the CDR3, the DNA is TGTGCCAGCAGCCAGGGGAACGATCAGTTCTTC. It specifies CASSQGNDQFF.

The genes are TRBV7-2 and TRBJ2-3; 8 bases map to TRBD1. The ends lost 1 base at V and 3 bases at J; junction bases unmatched: 3. This CDR3 is 15 amino acids long. The germline V gene encodes CDR1 SGHTA and CDR2 FQGNSA. The DNA for the CDR3 is TGTGCCAGCAGCTTAGGGGGGGACAGGACAGATACGCAGTATTTT. The encoded protein is CASSLGGDRTDTQYF.

This clonotype was seen only a few times. This chain joins TRBV7-3 and TRBJ2-4; D not resolved. The CDR3 is made up of 13 amino acids. Germline assignment: CDR1 SGHTA and CDR2 FQGTGA. V was clipped by 0 bases and J by 2 bases, with 2 bases between them. Here the CDR3 reads CASSLTSKNIQYF. DNA for the CDR3: TGTGCCAGCAGCTTAACATCCAAAAACATTCAGTACTTC.

The chain uses TRBV10-3 and TRBJ1-1; 9 bases match TRBD1. Germline CDR1 reads ENHRY; CDR2 reads SYGVKD. The CDR3 extends over 13 amino acids. Trimming took 9 bases from V and 8 from J; bases not matched to a gene: 10. As DNA, the CDR3 is TGTGCCATTTCCGGGACAGGGCTCATGGAAGCTTTCTTT. Its protein is CAISGTGLMEAFF.

Only a few counts were recorded for this clonotype. In DNA form, the CDR3 reads TGTGCCAGCAGCCAAGGGGGCAGGGGCGACCAGCCCCAGCATTTT. It codes for CASSQGGRGDQPQHF. This chain links TRBV14 with TRBJ1-5, with a possible D match to TRBD1 (6 bases). Germline CDR1 and CDR2: SGHDN and FVKESK. The CDR3 has 15 residues. The V gene lost 1 base and the J gene lost 7 bases, with 14 bases spanning the gap.

This clonotype has just a few counts. The J gene is TRBJ2-3, the V gene TRBV12-3 or TRBV12-4, with D maybe TRBD1 (7 bases). The CDR3 runs to 13 residues. The germline V and J ends were trimmed by 6 bases and 6 bases, with 13 bases remaining between them. DNA for the CDR3: TGTGCCAGCAGGCAGGGGGGCGCGGATACGCAGTATTTT. Its translation: CASRQGGADTQYF.

This clonotype came up a few times. The chain combines TRBV7-6 with TRBJ1-4, with 9 bases that match TRBD1. There are 17 residues in the CDR3. Losses at the gene ends were 4 bases for V and 3 bases for J; bases not matched to a gene: 9. CDR1 is SGHVS, CDR2 FNYEAQ, per germline. CDR3 sequence reads: CASSSRDRGFANEKLFF. CDR3 DNA: TGTGCCAGCAGCTCCCGTGACAGGGGGTTCGCTAATGAAAAACTGTTTTTT.

The V call is TRBV7-2, the J call TRBJ2-1; D gene uncertain. V lost 8 bases and J lost 0, with 14 bases in between. Germline V gene sequence: CDR1 SGHTA, CDR2 FQGNSA. The CDR3 runs 15 residues. In DNA form, the CDR3 reads TGTGCCAGCTTGGCTTACGACCGCTCCTACAATGAGCAGTTCTTC. Translating gives CASLAYDRSYNEQFF.

V and J are TRBV29-1 and TRBJ2-7, with unresolved D. There are 14 residues in the CDR3. V shed 6 bases and J shed 0 bases, with 15 bases lying between them. Germline V gene data show CDR1 as SQVTM and CDR2 as ANQGSEA. CDR3 protein: CSVRADPTSYEQYF. In DNA form, the CDR3 reads TGCAGCGTCCGGGCAGATCCCACCTCCTACGAGCAGTACTTC.

V gene TRBV5-6 combines with J gene TRBJ2-1; 10 positions match TRBD1. Germline assignment: CDR1 SGHDT and CDR2 YYEEEE. Trimming at V came to 4 bases and at J to 7 bases, leaving 5 bases not matched to a gene. CDR3 length: 14 residues. CDR3: CASSARDRGNEQFF. For the CDR3, the DNA is TGTGCCAGCAGCGCCCGGGACAGGGGAAATGAGCAGTTCTTC.

V is TRBV29-1 and J is TRBJ1-2; 8 nucleotides align to TRBD1. Germline lookup yields CDR1 SQVTM and CDR2 ANQGSEA. This CDR3 region has 14 residues. V dropped 3 bases and J dropped 1; count of bases not matched to a gene: 4. The DNA for the CDR3 is TGCAGCGTTGATCGGACAGGGCTTAACTATGGCTACACCTTC. It yields the protein CSVDRTGLNYGYTF.

This clonotype was picked up a small number of times. The rearrangement joins TRBV6-5 to TRBJ1-1; maybe TRBD1 (5 bases). Germline CDR1 is MNHEY and CDR2 is SVGAGI. The germline V and J ends were trimmed by 2 bases and 11 bases, with 18 bases remaining between them. CDR3 length equals 14 residues. Written as DNA, the CDR3 is TGTGCCAGCAGTTACCGGGCCCAGGGCGGAGGGGCTTTCTTT. It translates to CASSYRAQGGGAFF.

This clonotype was seen a handful of times. The chain has TRBV6-2 or TRBV6-3 and TRBJ1-2, with a weak D call TRBD1 (6 bases). The CDR3 extends over 15 amino acids. Germline CDR1 and CDR2: MNHEY and SVGEGT. Trimming took off 0 bases at V and 4 bases at J, with 12 bases between the two ends. The CDR3 DNA sequence: TGTGCCAGCAGTTACTCGAGGGCAGGGGCCTATGGCTACACCTTC. This sequence encodes CASSYSRAGAYGYTF.

V gene TRBV2 combines with J gene TRBJ1-6; D possibly corresponds to TRBD1 (6 bases). V was cut by 6 bases and J by 5 bases, with 17 bases left in between. Germline-derived CDR1 and CDR2 are SNHLY and FYNNEI. The CDR3 totals 16 residues. In DNA, the CDR3 is TGTGCCAGCAGATTGACTGGGGGGCGCCATAATTCACCCCTCCACTTT. It yields the protein CASRLTGGRHNSPLHF.

This clonotype has a handful of counts. The chain links TRBV5-1 to TRBJ1-6; 9 bases match TRBD1. CDR1 is SGHRS, CDR2 YFSETQ, per germline. CDR3 length: 15 amino acids. J lost 9 bases, V lost 5 bases, and 9 bases had no gene match. In DNA form, the CDR3 reads TGCGCCAGCAGTTGGAACAGGGGGCAGGGTTCACCCCTCCACTTT. Translation gives CASSWNRGQGSPLHF. The full variable domain, its missing parts supplied by reference TRBV5-1 and TRBJ1-6, is KAGVTQTPRYLIKTRGQQVTLSCSPISGHRSVSWYQQTPGQGLQFLFEYFSETQRNKGNFPGRFSGRQFSNSRSEMNVSTLELGDSALYLCASSWNRGQGSPLHFGNGTRLTVT.

The gene calls are TRBV18 and TRBJ2-5; no clear D. Trimming cost V 2 bases and J 2 bases, with 15 bases left between them. This CDR3 has 16 residues. Germline-derived CDR1 and CDR2 are KGHSH and LQKENI. In DNA form, the CDR3 reads TGTGCCAGCTCACCAACGTTGTGGACGGTTCAAGAGACCCAGTACTTC. This sequence encodes CASSPTLWTVQETQYF. Variable domain in full (rest from reference TRBV18 and TRBJ2-5): NAGVMQNPRHLVRRRGQEARLRCSPMKGHSHVYWYRQLPEEGLKFMVYLQKENIIDESGMPKERFSAEFPKEGPSILRIQQVVRGDSAAYFCASSPTLWTVQETQYFGPGTRLLVL.

The chain employs TRBV7-2 and TRBJ2-1, with D perhaps being TRBD1 or TRBD2 (6 bases each). The CDR3 runs 13 residues. Germline V gives CDR1 SGHTA, CDR2 FQGNSA. The V end lost 11 bases, the J end lost 0 bases, and 11 bases lay between the germline ends. CDR3 protein: CASGAGSYNEQFF. The CDR3 nucleotides are TGTGCCTCGGGGGCGGGCTCCTACAATGAGCAGTTCTTC.

This clonotype occurred a few times. This chain connects TRBV9 to TRBJ2-5; tentatively, D is TRBD1 or TRBD2 (6 bases each). This CDR3 is built from 14 residues. Trimming shortened V by 2 bases and J by 4 bases, and 12 bases separated the two germline ends. Per germline, CDR1 SGDLS and CDR2 YYNGEE. CDR3 loop: CASSVRGAGETQYF. The CDR3 DNA sequence: TGTGCCAGCAGCGTGAGGGGGGCAGGAGAGACCCAGTACTTC.

This clonotype showed up just a few times. The chain uses TRBV7-2 and TRBJ2-5; D is unclear. In germline, CDR1 is SGHTA, CDR2 FQGNSA. Trimming took off 2 bases at V and 5 bases at J, with 12 bases between the two ends. This CDR3 comprises 14 residues. The CDR3: CASSLSPFGETQYF. The CDR3 DNA reads as TGTGCCAGCAGCTTATCCCCGTTTGGGGAGACCCAGTACTTC.

This clonotype was picked up a small number of times. The genes are TRBV6-5 and TRBJ1-4; D might be TRBD1 (6 bases). V gave up 6 bases and J gave up 7 bases, with 12 bases separating them. Germline-derived CDR1 and CDR2 are MNHEY and SVGAGI. The CDR3 loop spans 13 amino acids. The CDR3 loop reads CASSADRTEKLFF. The CDR3 region has the DNA TGTGCCAGCAGCGCCGACAGGACTGAAAAACTGTTTTTT.

The chain carries TRBV28 and TRBJ1-5, with no clear D. CDR3 size: 16 residues. Looked up from germline, CDR1 is MDHEN and CDR2 is SYDVKM. V was trimmed by 2 bases and J by 0 bases, leaving 11 bases between them. This CDR3 is CASSLSMAFSNQPQHF. Written as DNA, the CDR3 is TGTGCCAGCAGTTTAAGTATGGCCTTTAGCAATCAGCCCCAGCATTTT.